This T cell receptor beta chain derives from a study of T cells in Graves' hyperthyroidism and ophthalmopathy. Study findings and constraints: Among clonotypes expanded in thyroid above 0.001, most were also found in blood.

What was amplified from RNA transcripts were TCR beta CDR3 regions. During a first-round RT-PCR of the TCR CDR3, the HTBI primer set was used. TCRdb recomputed calls from the multiplex PCR reads with MiXCR, one row per CDR3 protein. The sample yields a few hundred thousand distinct CDR3 sequences, around 16% seen once. Patients aged 18 to 65 had newly diagnosed hyperthyroidism that had lasted under 2 months. Patients with uncontrolled infections, other autoimmune diseases, pregnancy or lactation were excluded. Used for diagnoses were clinical symptoms, serum thyroxine and TRAb, thyroid ultrasound and orbital computed tomography. CDR3 length equals 15 residues. The V end lost 8 bases, the J end lost 0 bases, and 17 bases lay between the germline ends. CDR1 is MNHEY and CDR2 is SMNVEV in the germline V gene (reference sequence). There are many counts of this clonotype. Its matching antigen is unknown.

This receptor was taken from a young woman with Graves' hyperthyroidism. The chain couples TRBV27 to TRBJ2-7; a weak D match, TRBD2 (5 bases). Material for sequencing was blood. CDR3 sequence reads: CASSYYSGSSYEQYF. CDR3 DNA sequence: TGTGCCAGCTCCTACTATTCGGGAAGCTCCTACGAGCAGTACTTC.